A selection of T cell receptor beta chains follows, all from one sample in a study of blood T cell repertoires in COVID-19. The repertoire was sequenced with immunoSEQ multiplex PCR; TCRdb's copy has only in-frame clones and lacks some. Here the sample spans around 100,000 clones, almost 85% being singletons. Material: peripheral blood. The source is a middle-aged man with active or convalescent COVID-19. CDR3s include the opening cysteine and the closing phenylalanine or tryptophan. The D gene is left open where the match is weak. For some rows the clone size is stated as once, few or many, or as a class when expanded; others skip it.

-	TRBV7-9	-	TRBJ2-7	CASSPIWTDSYEQYF	TGTGCCAGCAGCCCTATATGGACAGACTCCTACGAGCAGTACTTC
once	TRBV11-2	-	TRBJ2-3	CASSLGLKEQYF	TGTGCCAGCAGCTTAGGACTAAAGGAGCAGTATTTT
few	TRBV7-2	-	TRBJ1-6	CASSPSTGRILSPLHF	TGTGCCAGCAGCCCATCAACAGGAAGGATTCTATCACCCCTCCACTTT
-	TRBV11-1	-	TRBJ1-2	CASSRSNYGYTF	TGTGCCAGCAGCCGGTCTAACTATGGCTACACCTTC
-	TRBV6-1	TRBD1	TRBJ2-1	CASSEPGQGDNEQFF	TGTGCCAGCAGTGAACCGGGACAGGGTGACAATGAGCAGTTCTTC
-	TRBV7-8	TRBD1	TRBJ1-5	CASSLFEDREAQPQHF	TGTGCCAGCAGCTTATTCGAGGACAGGGAGGCTCAGCCCCAGCATTTT
-	TRBV7-2	TRBD2	TRBJ2-7	CASSPGTRGRGEQYF	TGTGCCAGCAGCCCCGGGACTAGGGGAAGGGGTGAGCAGTACTTC
-	TRBV19	-	TRBJ2-3	CASKAGPFSTDTQYF	TGTGCCAGTAAGGCAGGCCCTTTTAGCACAGATACGCAGTATTTT
-	TRBV6-2/TRBV6-3	-	TRBJ1-5	CASSYLAGVAQPQHF	TGTGCCAGCAGTTACTTAGCAGGGGTAGCTCAGCCCCAGCATTTT
-	TRBV12-5	TRBD2	TRBJ2-5	CASGRGSRETQYF	TGTGCTAGTGGGCGGGGGTCCAGAGAGACCCAGTACTTC
-	TRBV30	TRBD1	TRBJ2-7	CAWSVADRRYEQYF	TGTGCCTGGAGTGTAGCGGACAGGCGATACGAGCAGTACTTC
-	TRBV6-5	-	TRBJ1-1	CASSYGSQNTEAFF	TGTGCCAGCAGTTACGGGAGCCAGAACACTGAAGCTTTCTTT
-	TRBV24-1	-	TRBJ1-5	CAARRSNQPQHF	TGTGCCGCTAGAAGGAGCAATCAGCCCCAGCATTTT
-	TRBV5-1	TRBD1	TRBJ2-1	CASSLARGTYNEQFF	TGCGCCAGCAGCTTGGCCAGGGGGACCTACAATGAGCAGTTCTTC
-	TRBV10-3	TRBD1	TRBJ1-3	CAISESGQVGNTIYF	TGTGCCATCAGTGAGTCGGGACAGGTTGGAAACACCATATATTTT
-	TRBV14	-	TRBJ1-2	CASSQHLRDNYGYTF	TGTGCCAGCAGCCAACACTTGCGGGACAACTATGGCTACACCTTC